This paragraph covers one T cell receptor (beta chain) sequence. What it binds is unknown. This sample stems from a study of CD8+CD57+ T cells in acquired aplastic anemia. Study-wide context: Sorted CD4+ and CD8+ cells gave an average of about 3 ug of DNA. Regarding the study as a whole: Sharing between patients and controls was observed for 25 to 30 CD8+ CDR3 sequences.

The study profiled TCR beta VDJ and CDR3 using genomic DNA as template. MiXCR, applied by TCRdb to the reads, yields one record per CDR3 protein. The repertoire consists of approximately 170,000 distinct CDR3 sequences, with approximately 49% occurring once and the leading ten covering more than 15%. Trimming removed 2 bases at V and 5 bases at J, with 18 bases between. CDR3 length: 16 residues. The germline V gene encodes CDR1 SGHTA and CDR2 FQGNSA. The rearrangement joins TRBV7-2 to TRBJ2-5; D might be TRBD2 (7 bases). This TCR came from a human donor in good health, serving as a control. Sequencing input: sorted CD4+, CD8+, or CD8+CD57+ T cells (not recorded which) from PBMCs. The CDR3 loop is CASSLSSPGGGETQYF. CDR3 bases: TGTGCCAGCAGCTTATCCTCCCCGGGGGGCGGTGAGACCCAGTACTTC. Together with reference TRBV7-2 and TRBJ2-5, the CDR3 gives the full variable domain: GAGVSQSPSNKVTEKGKDVELRCDPISGHTALYWYRQSLGQGLEFLIYFQGNSAPDKSGLPSDRFSAERTGGSVSTLTIQRTQQEDSAVYLCASSLSSPGGGETQYFGPGTRLLVL.